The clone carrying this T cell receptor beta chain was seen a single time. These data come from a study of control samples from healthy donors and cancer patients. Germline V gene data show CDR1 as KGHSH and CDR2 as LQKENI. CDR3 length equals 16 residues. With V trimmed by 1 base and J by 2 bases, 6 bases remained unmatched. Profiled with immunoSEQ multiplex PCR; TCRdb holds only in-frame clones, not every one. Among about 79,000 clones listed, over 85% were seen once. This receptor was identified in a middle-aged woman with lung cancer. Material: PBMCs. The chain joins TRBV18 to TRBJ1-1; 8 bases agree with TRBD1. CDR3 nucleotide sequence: TGTGCCAGCTCACCACTACGACAGGGGTCAAACACTGAAGCTTTCTTT. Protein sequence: CASSPLRQGSNTEAFF.